The T cell receptor beta chain described here comes from a study of blood T cell repertoires in COVID-19. Across the study: Whether acute or convalescent, the COVID-19 samples came from the United States, Italy and Spain.

The assay was immunoSEQ multiplex PCR, and TCRdb's table has in-frame clones only and misses some. The sample lists 170,000 or so clones, 86% seen once, with roughly 8.7% in the top ten. Only one count was recorded for this clone. Sequencing was performed on peripheral blood. This clonotype was sampled from a man aged 50 or older with active or convalescent COVID-19.

DNA for the CDR3: TGCAGCGTTGAAGATCCACTAGTGGGAGGCTACACCTTC. This sequence encodes CSVEDPLVGGYTF. This chain links TRBV29-1 with TRBJ1-2, with unresolved D. V was trimmed by 0 bases and J by 8 bases, leaving 13 bases between them. The germline CDR1 and CDR2 sequences are SQVTM and ANQGSEA. The length of the CDR3 is 13 residues.